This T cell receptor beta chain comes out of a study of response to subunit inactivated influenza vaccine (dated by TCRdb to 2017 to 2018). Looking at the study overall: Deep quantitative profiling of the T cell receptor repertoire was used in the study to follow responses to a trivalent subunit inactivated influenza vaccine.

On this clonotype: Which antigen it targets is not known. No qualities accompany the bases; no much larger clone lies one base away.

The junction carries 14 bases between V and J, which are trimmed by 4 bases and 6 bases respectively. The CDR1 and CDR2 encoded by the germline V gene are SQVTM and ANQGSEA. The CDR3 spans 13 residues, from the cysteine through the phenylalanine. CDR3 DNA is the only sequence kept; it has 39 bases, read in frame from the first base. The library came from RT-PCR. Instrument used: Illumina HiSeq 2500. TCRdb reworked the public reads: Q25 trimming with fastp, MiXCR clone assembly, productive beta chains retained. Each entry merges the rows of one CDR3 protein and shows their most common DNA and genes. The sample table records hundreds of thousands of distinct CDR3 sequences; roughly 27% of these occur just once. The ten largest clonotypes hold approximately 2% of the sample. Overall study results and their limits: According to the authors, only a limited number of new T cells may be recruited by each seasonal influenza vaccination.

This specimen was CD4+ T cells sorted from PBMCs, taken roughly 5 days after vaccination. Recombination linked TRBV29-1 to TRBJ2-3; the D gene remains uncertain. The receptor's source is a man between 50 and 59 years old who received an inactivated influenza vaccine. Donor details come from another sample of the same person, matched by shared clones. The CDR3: CSVAFRSEDTQYF. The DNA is TGCAGCGTTGCTTTCCGGTCGGAGGATACGCAGTATTTT.